The 2 T cell receptor beta chains listed next were all sequenced from one sample in a study of T cells in Graves' hyperthyroidism and ophthalmopathy. TCR beta CDR3 sequences were amplified from RNA transcripts. During a first-round RT-PCR of the TCR CDR3, the HTBI primer set was used. TCRdb re-derived calls from the multiplex PCR reads in MiXCR, one entry per CDR3 protein. Found here are around 600,000 distinct CDR3 sequences, approximately 14% of them singletons; the top ten hold 7.1%. The sequencing sample was made of blood. All receptors derive from a woman between 18 and 30 years old with Graves' ophthalmopathy.

This clonotype was counted only a few times. V usage is TRBV19 and J usage is TRBJ1-1, with no clear D. Germline V CDR1 and CDR2: LNHDA, SQIVND (reference sequence). The length of the CDR3 is 14 residues. V shed 3 bases and J shed 1 base, with 9 bases lying between them. CDR3 region: CASSITRWNTEAFF. DNA for the CDR3: TGTGCCAGTAGTATCACACGGTGGAACACTGAAGCTTTCTTT. The complete variable domain, with remaining parts taken from reference TRBV19 and TRBJ1-1, reads DGGITQSPKYLFRKEGQNVTLSCEQNLNHDAMYWYRQDPGQGLRLIYYSQIVNDFQKGDIAEGYSVSREKKESFPLTVTSAQKNPTAFYLCASSITRWNTEAFFGQGTRLTVV.

This clonotype was counted ten times or more. The chain carries TRBV7-9 and TRBJ2-3, with 7 nucleotides matching TRBD1. The V and J ends lost 2 bases and 6 bases, in that order; junction bases with no gene match: 5. CDR1 is SEHNR and CDR2 is FQNEAQ in the germline V gene (reference sequence). CDR3 length: 14 residues. The CDR3 bases are TGTGCCAGCAGCTTAACTTACAGGGGTGATACGCAGTATTTT. Encoded protein: CASSLTYRGDTQYF.